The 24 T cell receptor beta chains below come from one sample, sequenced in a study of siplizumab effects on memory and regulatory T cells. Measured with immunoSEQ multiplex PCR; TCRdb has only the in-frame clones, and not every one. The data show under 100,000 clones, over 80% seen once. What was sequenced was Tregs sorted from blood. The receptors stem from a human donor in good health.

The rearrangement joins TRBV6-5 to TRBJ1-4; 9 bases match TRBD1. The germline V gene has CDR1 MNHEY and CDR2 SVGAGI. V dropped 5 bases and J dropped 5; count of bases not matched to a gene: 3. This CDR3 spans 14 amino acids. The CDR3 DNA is TGTGCCAGCAGTACCGGGACAGGGAATGAAAAACTGTTTTTT. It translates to CASSTGTGNEKLFF.

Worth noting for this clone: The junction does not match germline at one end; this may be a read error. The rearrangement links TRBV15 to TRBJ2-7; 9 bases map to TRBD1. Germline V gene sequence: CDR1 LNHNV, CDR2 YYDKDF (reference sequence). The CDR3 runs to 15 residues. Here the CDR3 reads CATSGDSGTGREQYF. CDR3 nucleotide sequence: TGTGCCACCAGCGGAGATTCCGGGACAGGGAGGGAGCAGTACTTC.

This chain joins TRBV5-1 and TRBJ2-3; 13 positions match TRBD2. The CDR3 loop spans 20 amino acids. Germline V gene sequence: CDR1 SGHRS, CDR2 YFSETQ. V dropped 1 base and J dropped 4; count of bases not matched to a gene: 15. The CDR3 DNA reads TGCGCCAGCAGCTTGTTACGGACTAGCGGGGGTCCCCCTGTTTCAGATACGCAGTATTTT. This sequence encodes CASSLLRTSGGPPVSDTQYF.

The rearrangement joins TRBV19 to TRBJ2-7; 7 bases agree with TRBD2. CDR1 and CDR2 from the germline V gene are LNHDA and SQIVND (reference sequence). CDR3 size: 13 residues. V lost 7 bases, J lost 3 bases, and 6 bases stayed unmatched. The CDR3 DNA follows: TGTGCCAGTATGGGGAGGGGCTTCTACGAGCAGTACTTC. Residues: CASMGRGFYEQYF.

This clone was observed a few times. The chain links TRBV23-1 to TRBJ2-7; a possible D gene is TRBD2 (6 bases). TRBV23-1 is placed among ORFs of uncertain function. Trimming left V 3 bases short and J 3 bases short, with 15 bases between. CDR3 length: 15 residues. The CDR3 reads CASSQGGWSYYEQYF. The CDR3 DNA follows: TGCGCCAGCAGTCAGGGAGGCTGGAGTTACTACGAGCAGTACTTC.

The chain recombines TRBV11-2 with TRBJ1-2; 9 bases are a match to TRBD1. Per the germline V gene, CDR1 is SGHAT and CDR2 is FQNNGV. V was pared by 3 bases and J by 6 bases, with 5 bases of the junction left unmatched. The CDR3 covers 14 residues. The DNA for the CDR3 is TGTGCCAGCAGCTTCCGGACAGGGGACAATGGCTACACCTTC. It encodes CASSFRTGDNGYTF.

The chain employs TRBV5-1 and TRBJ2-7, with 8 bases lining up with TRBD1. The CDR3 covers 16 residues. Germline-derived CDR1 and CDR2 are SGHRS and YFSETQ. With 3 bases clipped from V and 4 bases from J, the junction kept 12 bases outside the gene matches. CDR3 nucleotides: TGCGCCAGCAGCTACGAAGACAGGACAGGGTCTTACGAGCAGTACTTC. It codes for CASSYEDRTGSYEQYF.

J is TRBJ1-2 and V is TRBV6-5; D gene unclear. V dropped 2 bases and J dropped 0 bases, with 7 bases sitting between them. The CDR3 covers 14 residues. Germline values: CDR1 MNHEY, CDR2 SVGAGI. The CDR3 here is CASSYVASNYGYTF. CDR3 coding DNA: TGTGCCAGCAGTTACGTCGCCTCTAACTATGGCTACACCTTC.

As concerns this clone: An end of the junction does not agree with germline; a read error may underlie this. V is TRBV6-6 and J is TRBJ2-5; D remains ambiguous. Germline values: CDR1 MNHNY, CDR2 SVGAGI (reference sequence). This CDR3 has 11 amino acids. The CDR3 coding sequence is TGTGCCAGCAGTTACCAGGAGACCCAGTACTTC. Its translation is CASSYQETQYF.

The CDR3 nucleotides are TGCAGCGCCGGGGTCAGGAAAATCTCCTACAATGAGCAGTTCTTC. Translated, it gives CSAGVRKISYNEQFF. This sequence joins TRBV29-1 and TRBJ2-1, with D perhaps TRBD2 (5 bases). Per the germline V gene, CDR1 is SQVTM and CDR2 is ANQGSEA. The CDR3 spans 15 residues. Trimming shortened V by 7 bases and J by 0 bases, and 16 bases separated the two germline ends.

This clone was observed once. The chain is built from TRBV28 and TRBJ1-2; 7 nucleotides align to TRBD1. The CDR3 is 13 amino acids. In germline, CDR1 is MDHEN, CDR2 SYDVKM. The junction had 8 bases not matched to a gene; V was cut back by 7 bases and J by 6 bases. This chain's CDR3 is CASKKTGMDGYTF. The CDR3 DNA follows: TGTGCCAGCAAAAAGACAGGGATGGATGGCTACACCTTC.

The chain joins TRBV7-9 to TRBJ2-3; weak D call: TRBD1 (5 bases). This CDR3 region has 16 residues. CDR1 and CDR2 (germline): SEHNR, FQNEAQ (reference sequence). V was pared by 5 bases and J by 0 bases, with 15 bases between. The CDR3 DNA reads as TGTGCCAGCAGCCCGATAGGGGTCACTAGCACAGATACGCAGTATTTT. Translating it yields CASSPIGVTSTDTQYF.

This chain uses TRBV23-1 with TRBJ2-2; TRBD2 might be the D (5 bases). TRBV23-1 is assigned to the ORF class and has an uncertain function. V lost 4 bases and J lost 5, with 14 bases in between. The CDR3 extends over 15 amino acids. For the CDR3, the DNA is TGCGCCAGCAGTCCTACGGGGTGGGCGACCGGGGAGCTGTTTTTT. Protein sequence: CASSPTGWATGELFF.

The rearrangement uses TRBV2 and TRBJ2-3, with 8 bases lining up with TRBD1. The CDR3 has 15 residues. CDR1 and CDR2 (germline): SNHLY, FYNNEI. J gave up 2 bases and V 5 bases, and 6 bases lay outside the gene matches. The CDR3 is CASSQQGVVTDTQYF. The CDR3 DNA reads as TGTGCCAGCAGTCAACAGGGGGTCGTCACAGATACGCAGTATTTT.

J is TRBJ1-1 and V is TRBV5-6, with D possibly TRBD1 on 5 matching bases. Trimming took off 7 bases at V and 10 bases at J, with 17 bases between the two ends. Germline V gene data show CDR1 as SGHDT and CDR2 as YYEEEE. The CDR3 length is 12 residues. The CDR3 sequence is CASHDRLSSAFF. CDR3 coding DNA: TGTGCCAGCCATGACAGACTGAGTTCAGCTTTCTTT.

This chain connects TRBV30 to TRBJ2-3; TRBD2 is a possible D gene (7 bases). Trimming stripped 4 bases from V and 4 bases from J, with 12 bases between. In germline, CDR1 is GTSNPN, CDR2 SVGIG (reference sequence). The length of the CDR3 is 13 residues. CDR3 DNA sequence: TGTGCCTGGACAGTAGGGGGGGCAGATACGCAGTATTTT. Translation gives CAWTVGGADTQYF.

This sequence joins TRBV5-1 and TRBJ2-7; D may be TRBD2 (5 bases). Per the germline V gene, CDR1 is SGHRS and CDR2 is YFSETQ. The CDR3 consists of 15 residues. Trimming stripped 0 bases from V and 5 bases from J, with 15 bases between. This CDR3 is CASSLVLARVDEQYF. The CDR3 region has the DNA TGCGCCAGCAGCTTGGTTCTAGCCCGAGTCGACGAGCAGTACTTC. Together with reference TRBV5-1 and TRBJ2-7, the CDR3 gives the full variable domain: KAGVTQTPRYLIKTRGQQVTLSCSPISGHRSVSWYQQTPGQGLQFLFEYFSETQRNKGNFPGRFSGRQFSNSRSEMNVSTLELGDSALYLCASSLVLARVDEQYFGPGTRLTVT.

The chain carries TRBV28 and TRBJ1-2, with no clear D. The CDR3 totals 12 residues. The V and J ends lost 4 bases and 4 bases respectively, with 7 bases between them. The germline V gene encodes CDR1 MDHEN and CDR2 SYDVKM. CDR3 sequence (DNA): TGTGCCAGCAGTTCGGGTACCTATGGCTACACCTTC. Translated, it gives CASSSGTYGYTF.

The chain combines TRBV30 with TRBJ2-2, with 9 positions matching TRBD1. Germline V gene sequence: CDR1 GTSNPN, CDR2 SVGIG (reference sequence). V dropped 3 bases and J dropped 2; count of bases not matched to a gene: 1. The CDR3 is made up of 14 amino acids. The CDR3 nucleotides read TGTGCCTGGAGGGACAGGGGAAACACCGGGGAGCTGTTTTTT. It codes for CAWRDRGNTGELFF. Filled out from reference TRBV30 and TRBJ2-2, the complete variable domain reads SQTIHQWPATLVQPVGSPLSLECTVEGTSNPNLYWYRQAAGRGLQLLFYSVGIGQISSEVPQNLSASRPQDRQFILSSKKLLLSDSGFYLCAWRDRGNTGELFFGEGSRLTVL.

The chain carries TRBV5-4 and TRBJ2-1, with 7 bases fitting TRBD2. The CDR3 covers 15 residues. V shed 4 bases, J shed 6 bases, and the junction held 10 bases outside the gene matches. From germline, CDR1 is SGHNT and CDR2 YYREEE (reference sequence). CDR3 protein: CASSPGRALGNEQFF. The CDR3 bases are TGTGCCAGCAGCCCAGGGAGGGCTCTCGGCAATGAGCAGTTCTTC.

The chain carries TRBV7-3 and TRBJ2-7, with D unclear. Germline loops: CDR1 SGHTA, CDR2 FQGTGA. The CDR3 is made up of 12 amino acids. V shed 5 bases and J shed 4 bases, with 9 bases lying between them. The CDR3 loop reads CASSPNGYEQYF. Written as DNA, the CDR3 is TGTGCCAGCAGCCCTAACGGATACGAGCAGTACTTC.

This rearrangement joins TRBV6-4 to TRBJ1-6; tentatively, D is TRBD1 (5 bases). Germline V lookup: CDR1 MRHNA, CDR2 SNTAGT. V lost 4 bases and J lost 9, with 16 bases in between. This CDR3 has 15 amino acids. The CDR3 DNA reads TGTGCCAGCAGTGCCCAGGGAGATTGGGGTTCACCCCTCCACTTT. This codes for CASSAQGDWGSPLHF.

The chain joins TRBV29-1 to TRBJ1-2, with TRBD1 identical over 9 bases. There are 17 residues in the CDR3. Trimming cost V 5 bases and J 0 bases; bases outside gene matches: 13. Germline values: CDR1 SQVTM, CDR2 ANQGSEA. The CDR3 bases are TGCAGCGTTTGGCCGGGACAGGGAAGTTTTTCTAACTATGGCTACACCTTC. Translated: CSVWPGQGSFSNYGYTF. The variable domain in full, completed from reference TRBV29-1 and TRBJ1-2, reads SAVISQKPSRDICQRGTSLTIQCQVDSQVTMMFWYRQQPGQSLTLIATANQGSEATYESGFVIDKFPISRPNLTFSTLTVSNMSPEDSSIYLCSVWPGQGSFSNYGYTFGSGTRLTVV.

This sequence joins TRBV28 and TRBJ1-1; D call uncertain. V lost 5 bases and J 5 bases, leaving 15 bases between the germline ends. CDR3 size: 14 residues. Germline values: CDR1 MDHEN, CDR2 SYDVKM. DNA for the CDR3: TGTGCCAGCAGTCTACGACCCGGGTGGACTGAAGCTTTCTTT. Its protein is CASSLRPGWTEAFF.